Below are 27 T cell receptor beta chains sequenced from a single sample in a study of CD8 T cells in Susac syndrome. Random hexamers primed reverse transcription of about 0.5 to 1 ug RNA. Each CDR3 protein is one row after TCRdb ran MiXCR on the immunoSEQ multiplex PCR reads. In the table there are 200,000 to 300,000 distinct CDR3 sequences, approximately 95% of which are singletons. Sample: CD4+ T cells from PBMCs. Every receptor here comes from a human donor with Susac syndrome.

The rearrangement joins TRBV20-1 to TRBJ2-7; 12 bases map to TRBD2. Trimming removed 6 bases from V and 3 bases from J; junction bases left unmatched: 3. This CDR3 has 13 residues. Germline V lookup: CDR1 DFQATT, CDR2 SNEGSKA (reference sequence). CDR3: CSAEGLAGYEQYF. The DNA for the CDR3 is TGCAGTGCCGAGGGACTAGCGGGCTACGAGCAGTACTTC.

The gene calls are TRBV21-1 and TRBJ2-7; TRBD1, the table's D call, was not compared with the DNA. TRBV21-1 is a pseudogene locus. CDR3 length equals 17 residues. CDR3 nucleotides: TGTGCCAGCAGCAAGAAAGACGACAGGACTAAGGGGGACGAGCAGTACTTC. It yields the protein CASSKKDDRTKGDEQYF.

This chain uses TRBV6-5 with TRBJ2-2, with a weak D call TRBD2 (6 bases). The germline gives CDR1 MNHEY, CDR2 SVGAGI. Trimming shortened V by 8 bases and J by 7 bases, and 17 bases separated the two germline ends. This CDR3 is 14 amino acids long. The CDR3 loop reads CASHRVQGGGELFF. The CDR3 nucleotides read TGTGCCAGCCACCGTGTGCAGGGAGGCGGGGAGCTGTTTTTT.

The count of this clonotype is one. This rearrangement joins TRBV6-1 to TRBJ1-2; D perhaps matches TRBD1 (5 bases). Germline CDR1 and CDR2: MNHNS and SASEGT. This CDR3 is 17 amino acids long. V lost 7 bases and J lost 4, with 25 bases in between. CDR3 in DNA: TGTGCCAGCACTAAGGCGCCCGGCAGGGTGAGCGGCTATGGCTACACCTTC. It yields the protein CASTKAPGRVSGYGYTF.

This clonotype occurred once. The chain links TRBV11-2 to TRBJ1-1; tentatively, D is TRBD1 (5 bases). Germline V gene sequence: CDR1 SGHAT, CDR2 FQNNGV. The CDR3 covers 15 residues. The V gene lost 1 base and the J gene lost 3 bases, with 12 bases spanning the gap. This CDR3 is CASSLGTPSDTEAFF. CDR3 nucleotides: TGTGCCAGCAGCTTAGGGACACCTTCCGACACTGAAGCTTTCTTT.

This chain joins TRBV30 and TRBJ1-2, with D hard to call. The CDR3 consists of 14 residues. The germline V gene encodes CDR1 GTSNPN and CDR2 SVGIG (reference sequence). Trimming stripped 2 bases from V and 1 base from J, with 11 bases between. The CDR3 bases are TGTGCCTGGAGTACGGCAGTGCATAACTATGGCTACACCTTC. As protein: CAWSTAVHNYGYTF.

CDR3 nucleotides: TGTGCCAGCAGCCTCCTTCCGGCGGGGGGCGGCTACACCTTC. It encodes CASSLLPAGGGYTF. The chain combines TRBV4-2 with TRBJ1-2, with TRBD1 as a possible D gene (6 bases). The length of the CDR3 is 14 residues. Trimming took 4 bases from V and 8 from J, leaving 17 bases between them. In germline, CDR1 is LGHNA, CDR2 YNFKEQ.

V usage is TRBV20-1 and J usage is TRBJ2-1; weak D call: TRBD1 (6 bases). The CDR3 is made up of 13 amino acids. The germline gives CDR1 DFQATT, CDR2 SNEGSKA (reference sequence). Trimming removed 6 bases at V and 5 bases at J, with 14 bases between. The CDR3 loop reads CSAGTIENNEQFF. For the CDR3, the DNA is TGCAGTGCCGGGACAATAGAAAACAATGAGCAGTTCTTC.

The chain uses TRBV28 and TRBJ1-5, with TRBD1 matching 10 bases. Germline trimming cut 6 bases from V and 3 bases from J; bases unmatched to any gene: 5. Germline values: CDR1 MDHEN, CDR2 SYDVKM. This CDR3 is 15 amino acids long. The CDR3 spells CASSTGQGTNQPQHF. Here the CDR3 DNA reads TGTGCCAGCAGCACGGGACAGGGGACCAATCAGCCCCAGCATTTT.

The chain combines TRBV6-5 with TRBJ1-2; D is ambiguous. CDR1 and CDR2 from the germline V gene are MNHEY and SVGAGI. V was pared by 0 bases and J by 6 bases, with 17 bases between. The CDR3 contains 16 residues. The CDR3 bases are TGTGCCAGCAGTTACTCGAGCCCTCCTGATTCTCATGGCTACACCTTC. It translates to CASSYSSPPDSHGYTF.

The chain has TRBV7-9 and TRBJ2-5; D remains unclear. Germline loops: CDR1 SEHNR, CDR2 FQNEAQ (reference sequence). The CDR3 is made up of 12 amino acids. V was pared by 5 bases and J by 7 bases, with 11 bases between. The CDR3 coding sequence is TGTGCCAGCAGCCTCCGGTCGGGGACCCAGTACTTC. It yields the protein CASSLRSGTQYF.

This CDR3 reads CASRALAGLNEQFF. In nucleotides, the CDR3 is TGTGCCAGCAGAGCGCTAGCGGGATTAAATGAGCAGTTCTTC. This sequence joins TRBV11-2 and TRBJ2-1; 9 bases are shared with TRBD2. Germline V lookup: CDR1 SGHAT, CDR2 FQNNGV. J was trimmed by 7 bases and V by 6 bases; bases with no gene match: 7. The CDR3 consists of 14 residues.

This chain connects TRBV20-1 to TRBJ1-3; D remains unclear. This CDR3 comprises 13 residues. The germline V gene encodes CDR1 DFQATT and CDR2 SNEGSKA (reference sequence). V gave up 6 bases and J gave up 4 bases, with 13 bases separating them. In nucleotides, the CDR3 is TGCAGTGCGTCCGCGGGGATCGGAAACACCATATATTTT. It encodes CSASAGIGNTIYF.

The chain links TRBV30 to TRBJ1-4, with D perhaps TRBD1 (6 bases). Germline CDR1 GTSNPN, CDR2 SVGIG (reference sequence). V shed 2 bases and J shed 3 bases, with 16 bases lying between them. This CDR3 contains 16 residues. Written as DNA, the CDR3 is TGTGCCTGGAGTACCCGGACAGTTTCGGCTAATGAAAAACTGTTTTTT. As protein: CAWSTRTVSANEKLFF.

This sequence joins TRBV6-2 or TRBV6-3 and TRBJ2-3; D is unclear. V was clipped by 5 bases and J by 5 bases, with 8 bases between them. The CDR3 has 12 residues. Germline assignment: CDR1 MNHEY and CDR2 SVGEGT. In nucleotides, the CDR3 is TGTGCCAGCAGTCCTTCGAGAGATACGCAGTATTTT. Translation gives CASSPSRDTQYF.

The chain couples TRBV30 to TRBJ1-5; D not certain. V was trimmed by 2 bases and J by 1 base, leaving 9 bases between them. This CDR3 region has 14 residues. Germline V gene data show CDR1 as GTSNPN and CDR2 as SVGIG (reference sequence). The CDR3 is CAWSQRRSNQPQHF. The CDR3 bases are TGTGCCTGGAGTCAAAGACGGAGCAATCAGCCCCAGCATTTT.

This sequence joins TRBV29-1 and TRBJ2-7; 7 bases are a match to TRBD2. V shed 0 bases, J shed 5 bases, and the junction held 4 bases outside the gene matches. The germline gives CDR1 SQVTM, CDR2 ANQGSEA. The CDR3 is made up of 13 amino acids. The DNA for the CDR3 is TGCAGCGTTGAAGACCGGACTAGGAACGAGCAGTACTTC. It yields the protein CSVEDRTRNEQYF.

This chain joins TRBV3-1 and TRBJ2-6; 8 nucleotides match TRBD1. CDR1 is LGHDT, CDR2 YNNKEL, per germline (reference sequence). The CDR3 totals 15 residues. V lost 1 base, J lost 6 bases, and 2 bases stayed unmatched. The CDR3 DNA follows: TGTGCCAGCAGCCAAGGGACAGGGAAGGCCAACGTCCTGACTTTC. It codes for CASSQGTGKANVLTF. Full variable domain (outside the CDR3, taken from reference TRBV3-1 and TRBJ2-6): DTAVSQTPKYLVTQMGNDKSIKCEQNLGHDTMYWYKQDSKKFLKIMFSYNNKELIINETVPNRFSPKSPDKAHLNLHINSLELGDSAVYFCASSQGTGKANVLTFGAGSRLTVL.

The chain joins TRBV14 to TRBJ1-2, with 11 nucleotides matching TRBD1. Germline V gene sequence: CDR1 SGHDN, CDR2 FVKESK. The J segment lost 2 bases and the V segment lost 4 bases, leaving 3 bases of the junction unmatched. This CDR3 has 15 amino acids. This chain's CDR3 is CASSLGTGGNYGYTF. The CDR3 region has the DNA TGTGCCAGCAGCCTTGGGACAGGGGGAAACTATGGCTACACCTTC.

This sequence joins TRBV9 and TRBJ2-7, with D perhaps TRBD1 (5 bases). The CDR3 loop spans 15 amino acids. The germline CDR1 and CDR2 sequences are SGDLS and YYNGEE. The V and J ends lost 0 bases and 0 bases respectively, with 10 bases between them. CDR3 sequence: CASSVGADSSYEQYF. Written as DNA, the CDR3 is TGTGCCAGCAGCGTAGGGGCAGACAGCTCCTACGAGCAGTACTTC. Together with reference TRBV9 and TRBJ2-7, the CDR3 gives the full variable domain: DSGVTQTPKHLITATGQRVTLRCSPRSGDLSVYWYQQSLDQGLQFLIQYYNGEERAKGNILERFSAQQFPDLHSELNLSSLELGDSALYFCASSVGADSSYEQYFGPGTRLTVT.

The gene calls are TRBV30 and TRBJ1-1; D gene uncertain. Trimming took off 3 bases at V and 2 bases at J, with 7 bases between the two ends. The germline CDR1 and CDR2 sequences are GTSNPN and SVGIG (reference sequence). The CDR3 length is 12 residues. The CDR3, as DNA: TGTGCCTGGAGCCTAGATAACACTGAAGCTTTCTTT. Translated: CAWSLDNTEAFF.

The rearrangement uses TRBV3-1 and TRBJ2-1, with a tentative D call TRBD2 (7 bases). This CDR3 contains 14 residues. V gave up 5 bases and J gave up 8 bases, with 16 bases separating them. Germline values: CDR1 LGHDT, CDR2 YNNKEL (reference sequence). CDR3 coding DNA: TGTGCCAGCAGCACCCGGGGGGCGATGGATGAGCAGTTCTTC. Translation: CASSTRGAMDEQFF.

As to this clonotype: At one boundary the junction diverges from the germline segment, which might be a read error. This chain connects TRBV20-1 to TRBJ1-5, with unresolved D. Germline lookup yields CDR1 DFQATT and CDR2 SNEGSKA (reference sequence). The CDR3 extends over 12 amino acids. CDR3 nucleotide sequence: TGCAGTGCTAGAGTCCCTGGTCAGGCCCAGCATTTT. This gives the protein CSARVPGQAQHF.

The J gene is TRBJ2-7, the V gene TRBV20-1; 8 bases are shared with TRBD2. The V gene end was trimmed by 4 bases and the J gene end by 3 bases; junction bases not matched to a gene: 11. This CDR3 region has 15 residues. Germline V gives CDR1 DFQATT, CDR2 SNEGSKA (reference sequence). DNA of the CDR3: TGCAGTGCTATGAACGTCACTAGCGGCTTCTACGAGCAGTACTTC. Translated, it gives CSAMNVTSGFYEQYF.

This chain connects TRBV3-1 to TRBJ2-3; D remains unclear. Per the germline V gene, CDR1 is LGHDT and CDR2 is YNNKEL (reference sequence). The CDR3 is 12 residues long. V gave up 1 base and J gave up 6 bases, with 5 bases separating them. CDR3 protein: CASSQARDTQYF. CDR3 in DNA: TGTGCCAGCAGCCAAGCAAGGGATACGCAGTATTTT.

This chain uses TRBV29-1 with TRBJ2-7; the match to TRBD1 covers 9 bases. This CDR3 is built from 14 residues. With V trimmed by 6 bases and J by 4 bases, 10 bases remained unmatched. Per the germline V gene, CDR1 is SQVTM and CDR2 is ANQGSEA. CDR3 loop: CSVTPGTGRYEQYF. CDR3 nucleotides: TGCAGCGTAACCCCCGGGACAGGGCGTTACGAGCAGTACTTC.

The chain combines TRBV2 with TRBJ2-3; D uncertain. The CDR3 contains 15 residues. The germline V and J ends were trimmed by 0 bases and 4 bases, with 11 bases remaining between them. CDR1 and CDR2 from the germline V gene are SNHLY and FYNNEI. The CDR3 DNA is TGTGCCAGCAGTGAAGCGCCTGGACCACCAGATACGCAGTATTTT. Translating it yields CASSEAPGPPDTQYF.